These 12 T cell receptor beta chains were sequenced from one sample in a study of shared clonotypes between healthy human individuals. TCRdb's table, derived via immunoSEQ multiplex PCR, lists solely in-frame clones and lacks some. The data contain under 1,100,000 clones, about 75% of them singletons. The source material was memory CD4+ T cells sorted from blood. The subset is: CD45RA-negative fraction. These receptors all stem from a man younger than 35 in good health.

This clone was seen once. The V gene is TRBV6-1, the J gene TRBJ1-6; possibly TRBD1 for D (5 bases). CDR1 and CDR2 from the germline V gene are MNHNS and SASEGT. The V and J ends lost 6 bases and 16 bases respectively, with 16 bases between them. The CDR3 contains 12 residues. CDR3 bases: TGTGCCAGCAGCCAATTCGACAGAAGTCTCCACTTT. This encodes CASSQFDRSLHF.

This chain links TRBV11-2 with TRBJ2-7; 11 bases match TRBD2. The germline V gene has CDR1 SGHAT and CDR2 FQNNGV. V shed 4 bases and J 2 bases; nucleotides not matched to a gene: 4. The CDR3 sequence is 15 residues long. CDR3 amino acids: CASSSELAGAYEQYF. The CDR3 region has the DNA TGTGCCAGCAGCTCGGAACTAGCGGGAGCCTACGAGCAGTACTTC.

This clone was counted once. The chain employs TRBV28 and TRBJ2-1; 10 bases fit TRBD1. Germline values: CDR1 MDHEN, CDR2 SYDVKM. The V segment lost 5 bases and the J segment 2 bases; nucleotides outside the gene matches: 3. There are 15 residues in the CDR3. CDR3 protein: CASSLGQGAYNEQFF. CDR3 DNA: TGTGCCAGCAGTCTAGGACAGGGGGCCTACAATGAGCAGTTCTTC. Full variable domain (rest looked up from reference TRBV28 and TRBJ2-1): DVKVTQSSRYLVKRTGEKVFLECVQDMDHENMFWYRQDPGLGLRLIYFSYDVKMKEKGDIPEGYSVSREKKERFSLILESASTNQTSMYLCASSLGQGAYNEQFFGPGTRLTVL.

This clone was counted many times. This rearrangement joins TRBV29-1 to TRBJ1-3; possible D gene TRBD1, 5 bases. The germline V gene has CDR1 SQVTM and CDR2 ANQGSEA. Trimming pared 0 bases from V and 4 bases from J, leaving 13 bases between. CDR3 length equals 15 residues. The CDR3 protein is CSVEDPRQKGNTIYF. CDR3 coding DNA: TGCAGCGTTGAAGATCCACGACAGAAAGGAAACACCATATATTTT.

The chain carries TRBV4-2 and TRBJ2-1; TRBD1 agrees at 8 bases. Germline CDR1 LGHNA, CDR2 YNFKEQ. CDR3 length: 16 amino acids. J lost 2 bases, V lost 0 bases, and 3 bases had no gene match. The CDR3 DNA follows: TGTGCCAGCAGCCAAGATCCGACAGGGGCCTACAATGAGCAGTTCTTC. It is translated as CASSQDPTGAYNEQFF.

The chain is built from TRBV18 and TRBJ1-2; 9 bases map to TRBD1. The germline V gene encodes CDR1 KGHSH and CDR2 LQKENI. Unmatched junction bases numbered 4, after V lost 3 bases and J lost 8 bases. The CDR3 sequence is 13 residues long. In DNA, the CDR3 is TGTGCCAGCTCACCTGGGACAGGGCTAGGCTACACCTTC. Protein product: CASSPGTGLGYTF. The full variable domain, completed using reference TRBV18 and TRBJ1-2, is NAGVMQNPRHLVRRRGQEARLRCSPMKGHSHVYWYRQLPEEGLKFMVYLQKENIIDESGMPKERFSAEFPKEGPSILRIQQVVRGDSAAYFCASSPGTGLGYTFGSGTRLTVV.

The rearrangement uses TRBV6-6 and TRBJ2-1; 11 bases align to TRBD1. Germline CDR1 MNHNY, CDR2 SVGAGI (reference sequence). The CDR3 spans 15 residues. V lost 6 bases and J lost 7; bases outside the gene matches: 8. CDR3 in amino acids: CASSQGQGVVNEQFF. CDR3 sequence (DNA): TGTGCCAGCAGCCAGGGACAGGGGGTTGTAAATGAGCAGTTCTTC.

The chain has TRBV6-4 and TRBJ2-7; TRBD2 aligns across 10 bases. In germline, CDR1 is MRHNA, CDR2 SNTAGT. The V and J ends lost 10 bases and 4 bases, in that order; junction bases with no gene match: 16. The length of the CDR3 is 16 residues. CDR3 in amino acids: CATQAGVAGGRYEQYF. DNA for the CDR3: TGTGCCACCCAGGCCGGGGTAGCGGGAGGAAGGTACGAGCAGTACTTC.

The chain recombines TRBV5-4 with TRBJ2-5, with unresolved D. V was shortened by 0 bases and J by 5 bases, with 17 bases between the two germline ends. Per germline, CDR1 SGHNT and CDR2 YYREEE (reference sequence). The CDR3 runs 16 residues. CDR3 amino acids: CASSLGGFKSVETQYF. For the CDR3, the DNA is TGTGCCAGCAGCTTGGGGGGATTTAAATCAGTGGAGACCCAGTACTTC.

This clone has a single count. The chain carries TRBV4-3 and TRBJ2-2; D unclear. Germline lookup yields CDR1 LGHNA and CDR2 YSLEER. The CDR3 has 17 amino acids. Trimming stripped 0 bases from V and 7 bases from J, with 18 bases between. The CDR3: CASSQDMAARYGGELFF. CDR3 DNA sequence: TGCGCCAGCAGCCAAGATATGGCGGCAAGATATGGCGGGGAGCTGTTTTTT.

The rearrangement joins TRBV6-1 to TRBJ1-1; no firm D call. V was pared by 3 bases and J by 6 bases, with 8 bases between. The CDR3 totals 12 residues. Germline assignment: CDR1 MNHNS and CDR2 SASEGT. The CDR3: CASSETGSEAFF. CDR3 in DNA: TGTGCCAGCAGTGAGACGGGGTCTGAAGCTTTCTTT.

The chain joins TRBV13 to TRBJ1-2; D is perhaps TRBD1 (6 bases). The germline V and J ends were trimmed by 7 bases and 4 bases, with 16 bases remaining between them. This CDR3 spans 14 amino acids. The germline V gene encodes CDR1 PRHDT and CDR2 FYEKMQ (reference sequence). The CDR3 coding sequence is TGTGCCAGCATCATCCAGGGGTTATCCTATGGCTACACCTTC. Protein product: CASIIQGLSYGYTF.